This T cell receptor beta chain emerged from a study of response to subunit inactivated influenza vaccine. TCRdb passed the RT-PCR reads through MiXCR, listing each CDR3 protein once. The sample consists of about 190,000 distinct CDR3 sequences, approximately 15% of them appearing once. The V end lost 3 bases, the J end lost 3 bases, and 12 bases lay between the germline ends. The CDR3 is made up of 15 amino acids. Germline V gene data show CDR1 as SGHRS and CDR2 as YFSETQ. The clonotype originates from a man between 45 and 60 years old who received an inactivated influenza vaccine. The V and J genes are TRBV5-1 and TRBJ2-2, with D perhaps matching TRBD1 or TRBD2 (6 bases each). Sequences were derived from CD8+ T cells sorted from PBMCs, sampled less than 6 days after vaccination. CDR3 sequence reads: CASSSGGLDTGELFF. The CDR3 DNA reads TGCGCCAGCAGCTCCGGGGGCCTCGACACCGGGGAGCTGTTTTTT.